Listed here are 31 T cell receptor beta chains from one sample, sequenced in a study of shared clonotypes between healthy human individuals. Clones were sequenced by immunoSEQ multiplex PCR, and TCRdb holds only the in-frame ones, with some missing. The data hold around 1.4 million clones, with approximately 98.5% observed a single time. Material for sequencing was naive CD4+ T cells sorted from blood. Subset denoted: CD45RA+ positively selected. These receptors were collected from a man aged 30 to 45 in good health.

This clone has a single count. The CDR3 DNA is TGTGCCAGCAGCCAACCGGGACGGCTTCAAGAGACCCAGTACTTC. Translation: CASSQPGRLQETQYF. V gene TRBV5-4 combines with J gene TRBJ2-5; D tentatively fits TRBD1 or TRBD2 (5 bases each). This CDR3 is built from 15 residues. In germline, CDR1 is SGHNT, CDR2 YYREEE (reference sequence). The ends were cut back, 4 bases at V and 2 bases at J, with 15 bases in the middle.

The J gene is TRBJ2-3, the V gene TRBV9; D may correspond to TRBD1 or TRBD2 (5 bases each). This CDR3 spans 16 amino acids. Germline CDR1 reads SGDLS; CDR2 reads YYNGEE. The germline V and J ends were trimmed by 0 bases and 2 bases, with 13 bases remaining between them. The CDR3 DNA follows: TGTGCCAGCAGCGTAGCTACAACGGGGCCCACAGATACGCAGTATTTT. Protein sequence: CASSVATTGPTDTQYF.

The genes are TRBV5-4 and TRBJ2-1, with a weak D call TRBD2 (5 bases). The ends were cut back, 0 bases at V and 7 bases at J, with 11 bases in the middle. The V gene's germline CDR1 is SGHNT and CDR2 YYREEE (reference sequence). This CDR3 comprises 14 residues. The CDR3 region has the DNA TGTGCCAGCAGCTTGGTGTCGGGGTTGAATGAGCAGTTCTTC. Protein sequence: CASSLVSGLNEQFF.

This chain joins TRBV4-1 and TRBJ2-1, with a tentative D call TRBD1 (5 bases). The germline CDR1 and CDR2 sequences are MGHRA and YSYEKL. Trimming removed 6 bases from V and 5 bases from J, with 23 bases in between. This CDR3 comprises 17 residues. The CDR3 reads CASRNWLSGNDHNEQFF. CDR3 in DNA: TGCGCCAGCAGAAACTGGTTGTCAGGGAACGACCACAATGAGCAGTTCTTC.

The V gene is TRBV6-5, the J gene TRBJ2-7; 12 nucleotides line up with TRBD2. CDR3 length: 15 amino acids. Looked up from germline, CDR1 is MNHEY and CDR2 is SVGAGI. The V gene end was trimmed by 5 bases and the J gene end by 4 bases; junction bases not matched to a gene: 6. CDR3 in DNA: TGTGCCAGCAGTCCAGCAGGACTAGCGGGGTACGAGCAGTACTTC. It codes for CASSPAGLAGYEQYF.

The gene calls are TRBV5-4 and TRBJ2-1, with TRBD1 identical over 12 bases. The junction had 13 bases not matched to a gene; V was cut back by 2 bases and J by 10 bases. The CDR3 runs 17 residues. Germline loops: CDR1 SGHNT, CDR2 YYREEE (reference sequence). CDR3 nucleotide sequence: TGTGCCAGCAGCTTACTCGGGACAGGGGGCAGTCTCGGGGAGCAGTTCTTC. Translated: CASSLLGTGGSLGEQFF.

The chain uses TRBV19 and TRBJ1-5, with D hard to call. Looked up from germline, CDR1 is LNHDA and CDR2 is SQIVND (reference sequence). CDR3 length: 17 residues. With 2 bases removed from V and 7 bases from J, the gap between germline ends came to 21 bases. The CDR3 protein is CASSISVTGLQNQPQHF. CDR3 nucleotides: TGTGCCAGTAGTATATCCGTCACCGGGCTACAGAACCAGCCCCAGCATTTT. Variable domain in full (rest from reference TRBV19 and TRBJ1-5): DGGITQSPKYLFRKEGQNVTLSCEQNLNHDAMYWYRQDPGQGLRLIYYSQIVNDFQKGDIAEGYSVSREKKESFPLTVTSAQKNPTAFYLCASSISVTGLQNQPQHFGDGTRLSIL.

This clone occurred once. This chain uses TRBV13 with TRBJ2-6, with D perhaps TRBD1 (5 bases). This CDR3 has 19 residues. V gave up 5 bases and J gave up 0 bases, with 20 bases separating them. Germline V gene sequence: CDR1 PRHDT, CDR2 FYEKMQ (reference sequence). The chain's CDR3 is CASSHILDSNPSGANVLTF. The DNA of the CDR3 is TGTGCCAGCAGCCATATATTAGACAGTAACCCCTCTGGGGCCAACGTCCTGACTTTC.

V gene TRBV7-9 combines with J gene TRBJ2-7; possibly TRBD2 for D (6 bases). Germline V gene data show CDR1 as SEHNR and CDR2 as FQNEAQ (reference sequence). This CDR3 has 13 residues. V was shortened by 5 bases and J by 2 bases, with 10 bases between the two germline ends. In DNA form, the CDR3 reads TGTGCCAGCAGCATGGGACTCACCTACGAGCAGTACTTC. Translating it yields CASSMGLTYEQYF.

On this clone itself: This same CDR3 is encoded by further DNA sequences in the sample. The chain combines TRBV18 with TRBJ2-1; no clear D. The CDR3 contains 11 residues. CDR1 and CDR2 from the germline V gene are KGHSH and LQKENI. Trimming took off 5 bases at V and 7 bases at J, with 6 bases between the two ends. CDR3 bases: TGTGCCAGCTCAGCAGTAAATGAGCAGTTCTTC. Translating it yields CASSAVNEQFF.

As regards this clone: Other DNA sequences within the sample encode an identical CDR3. This chain joins TRBV7-9 and TRBJ1-2; unclear D gene. Germline assignment: CDR1 SEHNR and CDR2 FQNEAQ (reference sequence). The length of the CDR3 is 11 residues. V was clipped by 1 base and J by 8 bases, with 5 bases between them. The CDR3 coding sequence is TGTGCCAGCAGCTTAGTCGACGGCTACACCTTC. Translation: CASSLVDGYTF.

The V and J genes are TRBV27 and TRBJ2-3, with 11 nucleotides matching TRBD1. CDR1 MNHEY and CDR2 SMNVEV come from the germline V gene (reference sequence). The CDR3 contains 18 residues. V lost 1 base and J lost 2; bases outside the gene matches: 8. The CDR3 spells CASSLYRDRGIITDTQYF. DNA of the CDR3: TGTGCCAGCAGTTTATACCGGGACAGGGGGATTATCACAGATACGCAGTATTTT.

Concerning this clone: At the DNA level, this CDR3 is encoded by other sequences in the same sample as well. V gene TRBV5-1 combines with J gene TRBJ2-5; possibly TRBD1 or TRBD2 for D (5 bases each). Germline assignment: CDR1 SGHRS and CDR2 YFSETQ. The length of the CDR3 is 14 residues. With 0 bases removed from V and 0 bases from J, the gap between germline ends came to 6 bases. CDR3 sequence (DNA): TGCGCCAGCAGCTTGGTGGGGGACCAAGAGACCCAGTACTTC. Its translation: CASSLVGDQETQYF.

V is TRBV6-6 and J is TRBJ2-7; the D gene is possibly TRBD1 (7 bases). CDR1 is MNHNY, CDR2 SVGAGI, per germline (reference sequence). The length of the CDR3 is 11 residues. Trimming stripped 6 bases from V and 12 bases from J, with 15 bases between. CDR3 sequence: CASSSHRGGYF. The CDR3 DNA reads as TGTGCCAGCAGCTCCCACAGGGGAGGGTACTTC.

The V and J genes are TRBV7-2 and TRBJ2-1, with 9 bases aligning to TRBD2. The CDR3 covers 15 residues. Germline values: CDR1 SGHTA, CDR2 FQGNSA. Trimming took 4 bases from V and 4 from J; bases not matched to a gene: 5. The CDR3: CASSSRLAAYNEQFF. In DNA, the CDR3 is TGTGCCAGCAGCTCGCGACTAGCGGCATACAATGAGCAGTTCTTC.

CDR3 protein: CASAVSRAAQETQYF. The DNA of the CDR3 is TGCGCCAGCGCCGTGTCGAGAGCGGCCCAAGAGACCCAGTACTTC. This chain joins TRBV5-1 and TRBJ2-5; a weak D match, TRBD2 (5 bases). The length of the CDR3 is 15 residues. The germline gives CDR1 SGHRS, CDR2 YFSETQ. V lost 7 bases and J 1 base, leaving 17 bases between the germline ends. The whole variable domain, remainder taken from reference TRBV5-1 and TRBJ2-5, is KAGVTQTPRYLIKTRGQQVTLSCSPISGHRSVSWYQQTPGQGLQFLFEYFSETQRNKGNFPGRFSGRQFSNSRSEMNVSTLELGDSALYLCASAVSRAAQETQYFGPGTRLLVL.

The rearrangement links TRBV5-1 to TRBJ1-5, with D possibly matching TRBD1 (5 bases). V shed 5 bases and J shed 5 bases, with 11 bases lying between them. Germline V gene sequence: CDR1 SGHRS, CDR2 YFSETQ. The CDR3 runs to 13 residues. The CDR3, as DNA: TGCGCCAGCAGTTATGGGACGGATCAGCCCCAGCATTTT. Its protein is CASSYGTDQPQHF. The full variable domain, its missing parts supplied by reference TRBV5-1 and TRBJ1-5, is KAGVTQTPRYLIKTRGQQVTLSCSPISGHRSVSWYQQTPGQGLQFLFEYFSETQRNKGNFPGRFSGRQFSNSRSEMNVSTLELGDSALYLCASSYGTDQPQHFGDGTRLSIL.

The genes are TRBV5-4 and TRBJ2-2; 8 nucleotides agree with TRBD2. J gave up 4 bases and V 2 bases, and 10 bases lay outside the gene matches. CDR1 and CDR2 (germline): SGHNT, YYREEE (reference sequence). The CDR3 is 17 residues long. For the CDR3, the DNA is TGTGCCAGCAGCTTCTTTAGCGGGATACTCGGCACCGGGGAGCTGTTTTTT. It encodes CASSFFSGILGTGELFF. Full variable domain (missing parts from reference TRBV5-4 and TRBJ2-2): ETGVTQSPTHLIKTRGQQVTLRCSSQSGHNTVSWYQQALGQGPQFIFQYYREEENGRGNFPPRFSGLQFPNYSSELNVNALELDDSALYLCASSFFSGILGTGELFFGEGSRLTVL.

The count of this clone is one. V gene TRBV6-5 combines with J gene TRBJ2-7; 10 nucleotides line up with TRBD2. The CDR3 runs 16 residues. CDR1 and CDR2 from the germline V gene are MNHEY and SVGAGI. V was clipped by 0 bases and J by 4 bases; unmatched bases: 6. CDR3 in DNA: TGTGCCAGCAGTTACTCGGGATCAGCGGGAGGGTACGAGCAGTACTTC. It translates to CASSYSGSAGGYEQYF.

V usage is TRBV5-4 and J usage is TRBJ2-5; 8 positions match TRBD2. V lost 5 bases to trimming and J lost 5 bases; unmatched junction nucleotides: 8. Germline lookup yields CDR1 SGHNT and CDR2 YYREEE (reference sequence). CDR3 size: 14 residues. CDR3 in DNA: TGTGCCAGCAGTTCTGGGACTAGTGCGGAGACCCAGTACTTC. It specifies CASSSGTSAETQYF.

The gene calls are TRBV5-1 and TRBJ2-1; perhaps TRBD2 as D (6 bases). The germline V gene has CDR1 SGHRS and CDR2 YFSETQ. The CDR3 runs to 15 residues. V dropped 4 bases and J dropped 1 base, with 12 bases sitting between them. CDR3 DNA: TGCGCCAGCAGCCGGGACTGGATGTCCTACAATGAGCAGTTCTTC. This translates into CASSRDWMSYNEQFF.

This rearrangement joins TRBV7-2 to TRBJ2-7; TRBD2 agrees at 14 bases. V shed 0 bases and J 0 bases; nucleotides not matched to a gene: 1. The CDR3 length is 17 residues. Germline V gene lookup returns CDR1 SGHTA and CDR2 FQGNSA. The CDR3 nucleotides are TGTGCCAGCAGCTTAGCCGGGACTAGCGGGAGCTCCTACGAGCAGTACTTC. Amino acid sequence: CASSLAGTSGSSYEQYF. Based on the CDR3 plus reference TRBV7-2 and TRBJ2-7, the full variable domain is GAGVSQSPSNKVTEKGKDVELRCDPISGHTALYWYRQSLGQGLEFLIYFQGNSAPDKSGLPSDRFSAERTGGSVSTLTIQRTQQEDSAVYLCASSLAGTSGSSYEQYFGPGTRLTVT.

The CDR3: CASSFRQSYGYTF. The CDR3 DNA sequence: TGTGCCAGCAGTTTTAGACAGAGCTATGGCTACACCTTC. J is TRBJ1-2 and V is TRBV27; D is perhaps TRBD1 (5 bases). The CDR3 loop spans 13 amino acids. The germline V gene has CDR1 MNHEY and CDR2 SMNVEV (reference sequence). Trimming removed 3 bases from V and 4 bases from J, with 9 bases in between.

The chain joins TRBV14 to TRBJ2-7; 12 nucleotides line up with TRBD2. Trimming at V came to 2 bases and at J to 4 bases, leaving 3 bases not matched to a gene. CDR1 is SGHDN and CDR2 is FVKESK in the germline V gene. The CDR3 is 15 amino acids. CDR3 loop: CASSQITSGRYEQYF. CDR3 nucleotides: TGTGCCAGCAGCCAAATAACTAGCGGGAGGTACGAGCAGTACTTC.

The V call is TRBV7-2, the J call TRBJ1-2; 11 positions match TRBD1. CDR3 length: 18 residues. V lost 5 bases, J lost 0 bases, and 11 bases stayed unmatched. Germline CDR1 reads SGHTA; CDR2 reads FQGNSA. CDR3 amino acids: CASSLFWTGGQSNYGYTF. The CDR3 DNA follows: TGTGCCAGCAGCCTTTTCTGGACAGGGGGCCAATCTAACTATGGCTACACCTTC.

This clone was found once. V and J are TRBV2 and TRBJ2-3; tentative D call: TRBD2 (6 bases). This CDR3 is built from 14 residues. Germline loops: CDR1 SNHLY, CDR2 FYNNEI. The V end lost 5 bases, the J end lost 2 bases, and 11 bases lay between the germline ends. This CDR3 reads CASSLAVLTDTQYF. The CDR3 DNA reads as TGTGCCAGCAGTTTAGCGGTACTCACAGATACGCAGTATTTT.

The chain employs TRBV6-5 and TRBJ2-1; D is possibly TRBD2 (6 bases). Germline CDR1 MNHEY, CDR2 SVGAGI. The CDR3 sequence is 16 residues long. Trimming pared 0 bases from V and 12 bases from J, leaving 21 bases between. The CDR3: CASSYSISGSLRGQFF. CDR3 DNA sequence: TGTGCCAGCAGTTACTCGATTAGCGGCTCTTTGCGGGGGCAGTTCTTC.

V is TRBV7-8 and J is TRBJ1-2; no reliable D call. The germline V gene encodes CDR1 SGHVS and CDR2 FQNEAQ. The CDR3 spans 15 residues. V was pared by 3 bases and J by 0 bases, with 11 bases between. The CDR3 DNA follows: TGTGCCAGCAGCTTTTCCCTTGGGGCTAACTATGGCTACACCTTC. Translated: CASSFSLGANYGYTF. Full variable domain (rest looked up from reference TRBV7-8 and TRBJ1-2): GAGVSQSPRYKVAKRGQDVALRCDPISGHVSLFWYQQALGQGPEFLTYFQNEAQLDKSGLPSDRFFAERPEGSVSTLKIQRTQQEDSAVYLCASSFSLGANYGYTFGSGTRLTVV.

The rearrangement links TRBV5-1 to TRBJ2-7; 7 bases align to TRBD2. Germline lookup yields CDR1 SGHRS and CDR2 YFSETQ. The CDR3 has 15 amino acids. V gave up 0 bases and J gave up 6 bases; unmatched junction bases: 9. The CDR3: CASSLAGRGFGEQYF. The CDR3 DNA is TGCGCCAGCAGCTTGGCGGGGAGGGGTTTTGGCGAGCAGTACTTC.

V is TRBV13 and J is TRBJ2-5, with TRBD2 identical over 16 bases. The V segment lost 5 bases and the J segment 5 bases; nucleotides outside the gene matches: 17. CDR1 and CDR2 (germline): PRHDT, FYEKMQ (reference sequence). This CDR3 spans 20 amino acids. CDR3 amino acids: CASSLRPGTSGRARPETQYF. CDR3 bases: TGTGCCAGCAGCCTCAGACCCGGGACTAGCGGGAGGGCCCGACCGGAGACCCAGTACTTC.

V and J are TRBV11-2 and TRBJ2-5; D uncertain. V lost 8 bases to trimming and J lost 5 bases, with 12 bases between them. Germline values: CDR1 SGHAT, CDR2 FQNNGV. The CDR3 length is 12 residues. CDR3 DNA: TGTGCCAGCGACTTTTCTATGGAGACCCAGTACTTC. This codes for CASDFSMETQYF.